The clone carrying this T cell receptor beta chain was seen a few times. What it binds is unknown. The germline gives CDR1 ENHRY, CDR2 SYGVKD. The CDR3 runs to 13 residues. Trimming took 4 bases from V and 2 from J, leaving 9 bases between them. Molecular-barcoded quantitative 5'-RACE produced these TCR beta libraries. TCRdb analysed the 5' RACE reads with MiXCR anew, one entry per CDR3 protein. The data show about 220,000 distinct CDR3 sequences, about 7% seen once. The sample comes from a study of CD8 T cells in ankylosing spondylitis. Study-level results: Disease-associated clones were reportedly significantly overrepresented in matched ankylosing spondylitis synovial fluid. Peripheral blood samples showed relatively rare disease-linked clones, and these clones were CD8+. Prior work had noted some motif variants in reactive arthritis blood and synovial fluid. Seemingly distinctive of ankylosing spondylitis blood was a TCR beta motif formed by eight highly homologous variants.

This receptor was identified in a male donor with ankylosing spondylitis. The sequenced sample consisted of blood, either unsorted or a sorted T cell fraction (not recorded which). This rearrangement joins TRBV10-3 to TRBJ2-7; D is ambiguous. The CDR3 DNA reads as TGTGCCATCAGTGGGGGTGGGGCCTACGAGCAGTACTTC. This gives the protein CAISGGGAYEQYF.